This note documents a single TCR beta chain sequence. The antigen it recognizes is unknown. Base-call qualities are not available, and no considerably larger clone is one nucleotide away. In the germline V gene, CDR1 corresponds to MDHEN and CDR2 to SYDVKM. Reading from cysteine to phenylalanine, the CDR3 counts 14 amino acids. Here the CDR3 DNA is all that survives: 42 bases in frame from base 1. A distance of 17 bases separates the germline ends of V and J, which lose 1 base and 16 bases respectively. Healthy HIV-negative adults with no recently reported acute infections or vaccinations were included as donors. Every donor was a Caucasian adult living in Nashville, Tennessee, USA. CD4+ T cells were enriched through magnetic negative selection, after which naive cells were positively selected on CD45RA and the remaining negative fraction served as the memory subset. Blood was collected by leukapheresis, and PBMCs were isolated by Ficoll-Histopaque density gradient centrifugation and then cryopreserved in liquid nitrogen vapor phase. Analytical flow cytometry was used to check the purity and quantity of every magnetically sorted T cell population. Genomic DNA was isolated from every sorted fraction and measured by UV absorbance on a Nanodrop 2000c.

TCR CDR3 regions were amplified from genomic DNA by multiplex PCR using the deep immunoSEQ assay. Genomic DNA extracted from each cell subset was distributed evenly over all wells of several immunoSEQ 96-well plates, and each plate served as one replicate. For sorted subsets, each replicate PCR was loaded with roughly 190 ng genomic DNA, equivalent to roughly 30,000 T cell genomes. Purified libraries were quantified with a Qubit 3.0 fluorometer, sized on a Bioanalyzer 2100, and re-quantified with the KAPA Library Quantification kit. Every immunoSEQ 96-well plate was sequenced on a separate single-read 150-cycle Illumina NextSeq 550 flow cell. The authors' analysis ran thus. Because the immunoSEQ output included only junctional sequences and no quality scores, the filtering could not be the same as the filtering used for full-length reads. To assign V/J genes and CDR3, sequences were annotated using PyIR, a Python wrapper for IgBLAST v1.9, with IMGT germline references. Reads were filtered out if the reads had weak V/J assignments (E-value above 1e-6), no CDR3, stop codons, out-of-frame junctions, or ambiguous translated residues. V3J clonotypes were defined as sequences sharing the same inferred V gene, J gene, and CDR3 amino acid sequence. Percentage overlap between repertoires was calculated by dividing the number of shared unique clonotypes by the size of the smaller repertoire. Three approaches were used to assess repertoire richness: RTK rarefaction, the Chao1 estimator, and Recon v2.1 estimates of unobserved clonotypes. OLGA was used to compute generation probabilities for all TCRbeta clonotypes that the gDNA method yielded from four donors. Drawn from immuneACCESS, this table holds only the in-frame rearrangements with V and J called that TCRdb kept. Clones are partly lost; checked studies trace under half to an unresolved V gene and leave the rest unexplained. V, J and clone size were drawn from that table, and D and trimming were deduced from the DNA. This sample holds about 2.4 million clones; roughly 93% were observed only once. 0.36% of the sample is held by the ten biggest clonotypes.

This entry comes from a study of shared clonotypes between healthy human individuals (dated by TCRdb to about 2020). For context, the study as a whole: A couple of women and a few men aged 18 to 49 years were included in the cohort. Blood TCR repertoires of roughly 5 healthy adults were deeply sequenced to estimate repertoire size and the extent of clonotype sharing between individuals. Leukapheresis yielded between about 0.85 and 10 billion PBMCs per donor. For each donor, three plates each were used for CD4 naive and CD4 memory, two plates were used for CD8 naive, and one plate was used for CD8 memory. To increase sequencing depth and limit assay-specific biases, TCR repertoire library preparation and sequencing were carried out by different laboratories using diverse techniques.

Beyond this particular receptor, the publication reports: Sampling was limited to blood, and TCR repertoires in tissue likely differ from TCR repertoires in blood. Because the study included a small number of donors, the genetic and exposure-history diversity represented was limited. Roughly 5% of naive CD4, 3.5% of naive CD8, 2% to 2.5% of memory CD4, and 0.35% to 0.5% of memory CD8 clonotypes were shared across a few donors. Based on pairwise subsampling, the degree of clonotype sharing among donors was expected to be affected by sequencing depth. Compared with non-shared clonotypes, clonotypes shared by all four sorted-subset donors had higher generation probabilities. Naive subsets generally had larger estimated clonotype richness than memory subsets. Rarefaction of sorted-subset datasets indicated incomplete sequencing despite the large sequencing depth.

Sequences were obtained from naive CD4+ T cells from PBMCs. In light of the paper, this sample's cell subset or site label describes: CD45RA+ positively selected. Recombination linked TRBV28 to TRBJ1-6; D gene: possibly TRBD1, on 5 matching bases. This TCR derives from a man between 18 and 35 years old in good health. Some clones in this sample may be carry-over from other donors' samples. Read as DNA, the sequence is TGTGCCAGCAGTTTATCAATGGGACCAACTTTACTCCACTTT. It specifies CASSLSMGPTLLHF. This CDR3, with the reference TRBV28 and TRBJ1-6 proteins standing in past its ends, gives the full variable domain DVKVTQSSRYLVKRTGEKVFLECVQDMDHENMFWYRQDPGLGLRLIYFSYDVKMKEKGDIPEGYSVSREKKERFSLILESASTNQTSMYLCASSLSMGPTLLHFGNGTRLTVT.